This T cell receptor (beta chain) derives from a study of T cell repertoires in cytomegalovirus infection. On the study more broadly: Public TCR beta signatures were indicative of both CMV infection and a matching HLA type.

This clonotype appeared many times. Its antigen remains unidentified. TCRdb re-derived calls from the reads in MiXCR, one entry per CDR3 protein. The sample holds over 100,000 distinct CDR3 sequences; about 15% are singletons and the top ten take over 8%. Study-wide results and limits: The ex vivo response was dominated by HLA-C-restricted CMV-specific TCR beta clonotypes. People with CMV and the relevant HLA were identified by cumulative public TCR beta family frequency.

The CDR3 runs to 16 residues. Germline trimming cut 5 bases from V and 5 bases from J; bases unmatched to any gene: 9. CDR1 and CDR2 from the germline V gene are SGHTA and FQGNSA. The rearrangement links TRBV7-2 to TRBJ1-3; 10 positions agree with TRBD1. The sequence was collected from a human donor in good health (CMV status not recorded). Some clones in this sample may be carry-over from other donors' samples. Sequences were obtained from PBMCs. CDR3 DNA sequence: TGTGCCAGCAGCGGAGGCGGGACAGGGGTCAGAAACACCATATATTTT. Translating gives CASSGGGTGVRNTIYF.